The 28 T cell receptor beta chains below all came from one sample that was sequenced in a study of cytomegalovirus exposure and HLA in healthy donors. Primers for the PCR totalled 60 Vbeta and 13 Jbeta. Using immunoSEQ multiplex PCR, the repertoire was profiled, and TCRdb retains in-frame clones only, with some absent. Of fewer than 250,000 clones listed, over 80% were seen once; the top ten hold 10%. Input material: PBMCs. The receptors derive from a woman between 50 and 59 years old in good health and CMV-seropositive.

The genes are TRBV11-2 and TRBJ1-1, with 8 bases identical to TRBD1. V was clipped by 7 bases and J by 1 base; unmatched bases: 5. Germline V gene data show CDR1 as SGHAT and CDR2 as FQNNGV. The CDR3 loop spans 14 amino acids. The CDR3 sequence is CASTPGQANTEAFF. For the CDR3, the DNA is TGTGCCAGCACCCCGGGACAGGCGAACACTGAAGCTTTCTTT.

The V gene is TRBV5-8, the J gene TRBJ1-5; D is possibly TRBD1 (6 bases). Germline V CDR1 and CDR2: SGHTS, YDEGEE. V was trimmed by 2 bases and J by 0 bases, leaving 18 bases between them. This CDR3 region has 18 residues. CDR3 sequence (DNA): TGTGCCAGCAGCTTTAGACGGGGGGGCATCTTTAGCAATCAGCCCCAGCATTTT. Translated: CASSFRRGGIFSNQPQHF.

This chain uses TRBV6-5 with TRBJ1-4; tentatively, D is TRBD1 (6 bases). CDR1 is MNHEY, CDR2 SVGAGI, per germline. V lost 4 bases and J lost 5, with 8 bases in between. The CDR3 is made up of 13 amino acids. CDR3 in amino acids: CASSWTENEKLFF. Here the CDR3 DNA reads TGTGCCAGCAGTTGGACAGAGAATGAAAAACTGTTTTTT.

The chain uses TRBV11-3 and TRBJ2-2; maybe TRBD1 (6 bases). Per germline, CDR1 SGHNT and CDR2 YENEEA. The CDR3 contains 16 residues. V shed 5 bases and J shed 1 base, with 14 bases lying between them. CDR3 sequence: CASSPRGTQNTGELFF. The CDR3 DNA is TGTGCCAGCAGCCCCAGAGGGACACAGAACACCGGGGAGCTGTTTTTT.

The CDR3 region is CASSVVTTGETEAFF. DNA for the CDR3: TGTGCCAGCAGCGTAGTAACCACGGGGGAGACTGAAGCTTTCTTT. V and J are TRBV9 and TRBJ1-1, with D perhaps TRBD1 (5 bases). The CDR3 has 15 residues. Germline CDR1 SGDLS, CDR2 YYNGEE. Trimming removed 0 bases at V and 5 bases at J, with 14 bases between.

The chain recombines TRBV6-1 with TRBJ1-2; D ambiguous. The CDR3 spans 12 residues. Looked up from germline, CDR1 is MNHNS and CDR2 is SASEGT. Trimming shortened V by 5 bases and J by 4 bases, and 8 bases separated the two germline ends. The chain's CDR3 is CASSLSAYGYTF. The CDR3 bases are TGTGCCAGCAGTTTGAGTGCCTATGGCTACACCTTC.

The chain recombines TRBV4-2 with TRBJ2-7, with 9 positions matching TRBD1. Germline CDR1 LGHNA, CDR2 YNFKEQ. This CDR3 is built from 16 residues. V shed 0 bases, J shed 1 base, and the junction held 4 bases outside the gene matches. This chain's CDR3 is CASSQDSGTGSYEQYF. Written as DNA, the CDR3 is TGTGCCAGCAGCCAAGATTCAGGGACAGGGTCCTACGAGCAGTACTTC.

J is TRBJ1-1 and V is TRBV4-1; 10 nucleotides line up with TRBD1. Germline loops: CDR1 MGHRA, CDR2 YSYEKL. V gave up 3 bases and J gave up 3 bases; unmatched junction bases: 13. This CDR3 region has 18 residues. CDR3 in amino acids: CASSQERQGALGDTEAFF. For the CDR3, the DNA is TGCGCCAGCAGCCAGGAGAGACAGGGGGCTTTGGGCGACACTGAAGCTTTCTTT.

The chain joins TRBV7-8 to TRBJ2-7, with 8 bases matching TRBD2. The germline V gene has CDR1 SGHVS and CDR2 FQNEAQ. Trimming removed 5 bases from V and 3 bases from J; junction bases left unmatched: 9. This CDR3 has 15 amino acids. As DNA, the CDR3 is TGTGCCAGCAGCCTGACCGGGGGGGCTTTCTACGAGCAGTACTTC. Amino acids: CASSLTGGAFYEQYF. Together with reference TRBV7-8 and TRBJ2-7, the CDR3 gives the full variable domain: GAGVSQSPRYKVAKRGQDVALRCDPISGHVSLFWYQQALGQGPEFLTYFQNEAQLDKSGLPSDRFFAERPEGSVSTLKIQRTQQEDSAVYLCASSLTGGAFYEQYFGPGTRLTVT.

The V gene is TRBV18, the J gene TRBJ2-3, with 9 bases lining up with TRBD1. CDR3 length: 15 amino acids. Germline V gene sequence: CDR1 KGHSH, CDR2 LQKENI. J gave up 7 bases and V 5 bases, and 10 bases lay outside the gene matches. This CDR3 reads CASSSTGTGRNTQYF. CDR3 DNA: TGTGCCAGCTCATCTACCGGGACAGGGAGAAATACGCAGTATTTT. Looking up the rest from reference TRBV18 and TRBJ2-3 gives the full variable domain: NAGVMQNPRHLVRRRGQEARLRCSPMKGHSHVYWYRQLPEEGLKFMVYLQKENIIDESGMPKERFSAEFPKEGPSILRIQQVVRGDSAAYFCASSSTGTGRNTQYFGPGTRLTVL.

This chain connects TRBV2 to TRBJ1-1, with TRBD1 matching over 7 bases. V trimming: 4 bases; J trimming: 1 base; junction bases outside the gene matches: 6. Germline CDR1 and CDR2: SNHLY and FYNNEI. The CDR3 totals 15 residues. The CDR3 DNA follows: TGTGCCAGCAGTGCCCCGACAGGGTCGAACACTGAAGCTTTCTTT. Translating gives CASSAPTGSNTEAFF.

V and J are TRBV7-9 and TRBJ2-4, with D unresolved. Deletions cut 1 base from V and 4 bases from J, with 8 bases between. CDR3 length: 14 residues. Germline CDR1 and CDR2: SEHNR and FQNEAQ (reference sequence). The CDR3 reads CASSLGEVKNIQYF. CDR3 sequence (DNA): TGTGCCAGCAGCTTAGGCGAAGTGAAAAACATTCAGTACTTC.

V gene TRBV5-4 combines with J gene TRBJ2-1; D may be TRBD1 (5 bases). Germline V lookup: CDR1 SGHNT, CDR2 YYREEE (reference sequence). The CDR3 length is 14 residues. V was pared by 0 bases and J by 6 bases, with 10 bases between. In DNA form, the CDR3 reads TGTGCCAGCAGCTTGGGGGGCCTATCCAATGAGCAGTTCTTC. It codes for CASSLGGLSNEQFF.

The chain carries TRBV5-1 and TRBJ1-3, with D possibly matching TRBD1 (5 bases). The germline V gene has CDR1 SGHRS and CDR2 YFSETQ. The CDR3 sequence is 14 residues long. Trimming stripped 0 bases from V and 5 bases from J, with 9 bases between. Here the CDR3 reads CASSLADTRNTIYF. CDR3 DNA sequence: TGCGCCAGCAGCTTGGCGGACACACGAAACACCATATATTTT.

The chain has TRBV28 and TRBJ2-1; 8 bases fit TRBD2. Germline V gene lookup returns CDR1 MDHEN and CDR2 SYDVKM. Trimming at V came to 4 bases and at J to 4 bases, leaving 9 bases not matched to a gene. The CDR3 spans 16 residues. The CDR3 nucleotides are TGTGCCAGCAGTTCTATTGCGGGGGGCTTTTACAATGAGCAGTTCTTC. It yields the protein CASSSIAGGFYNEQFF.

The chain is built from TRBV5-1 and TRBJ1-1, with D maybe TRBD1 (6 bases). The germline gives CDR1 SGHRS, CDR2 YFSETQ. V lost 4 bases to trimming and J lost 1 base, with 14 bases between them. This CDR3 is built from 15 residues. The CDR3 spells CASSLAGTPNTEAFF. The CDR3 DNA is TGCGCCAGCAGCCTAGCCGGGACACCGAACACTGAAGCTTTCTTT.

The chain links TRBV5-1 to TRBJ2-3, with TRBD2 matching over 11 bases. V shed 1 base and J 2 bases; nucleotides not matched to a gene: 6. The germline CDR1 and CDR2 sequences are SGHRS and YFSETQ. The CDR3 is made up of 17 amino acids. The CDR3 region has the DNA TGCGCCAGCAGCTTGTGGGCTAGCGGGGGGAACACAGATACGCAGTATTTT. Translating gives CASSLWASGGNTDTQYF. Complete variable domain (other parts from reference TRBV5-1 and TRBJ2-3): KAGVTQTPRYLIKTRGQQVTLSCSPISGHRSVSWYQQTPGQGLQFLFEYFSETQRNKGNFPGRFSGRQFSNSRSEMNVSTLELGDSALYLCASSLWASGGNTDTQYFGPGTRLTVL.

The chain joins TRBV11-2 to TRBJ2-2; D call uncertain. The CDR3 sequence is 12 residues long. The V gene's germline CDR1 is SGHAT and CDR2 FQNNGV. V lost 6 bases and J 5 bases, leaving 7 bases between the germline ends. The CDR3: CASRYFTGELFF. The CDR3 nucleotides read TGTGCCAGCAGATATTTTACCGGGGAGCTGTTTTTT.

The chain recombines TRBV18 with TRBJ2-5; TRBD1 matches at 8 bases. The CDR3 is 17 amino acids. Germline lookup yields CDR1 KGHSH and CDR2 LQKENI. V was clipped by 2 bases and J by 0 bases; unmatched bases: 8. For the CDR3, the DNA is TGTGCCAGCTCACCAGGACAGGGCGGAAGGTACCAAGAGACCCAGTACTTC. It is translated as CASSPGQGGRYQETQYF.

By share, this clone ranks as medium-sized. The gene calls are TRBV6-1 and TRBJ2-7, with a weak D call TRBD1 (7 bases). V lost 3 bases and J 6 bases, leaving 15 bases between the germline ends. Germline V CDR1 and CDR2: MNHNS, SASEGT. This CDR3 spans 14 amino acids. The chain's CDR3 is CASSDRGELGEQYF. The CDR3, as DNA: TGTGCCAGCAGTGACAGGGGGGAGCTCGGCGAGCAGTACTTC.

The V gene is TRBV5-1, the J gene TRBJ2-3, with D maybe TRBD2 (5 bases). The CDR3 runs 15 residues. V shed 4 bases and J shed 5 bases, with 17 bases lying between them. Per the germline V gene, CDR1 is SGHRS and CDR2 is YFSETQ. The CDR3 DNA reads as TGCGCCAGCAGCCCGCTCGAGGGATTGGGAGATACGCAGTATTTT. Translation gives CASSPLEGLGDTQYF.

The chain employs TRBV28 and TRBJ1-2; 8 bases agree with TRBD1. Trimming cost V 4 bases and J 4 bases; bases outside gene matches: 5. Germline assignment: CDR1 MDHEN and CDR2 SYDVKM. The CDR3 consists of 14 residues. The CDR3, as DNA: TGTGCCAGCAGTTCGTGGACAGGGCCCTATGGCTACACCTTC. Protein: CASSSWTGPYGYTF.

V is TRBV28 and J is TRBJ1-3; tentative D call: TRBD1 (5 bases). Trimming cost V 2 bases and J 2 bases, with 10 bases left between them. The CDR3 loop spans 15 amino acids. Germline CDR1 and CDR2: MDHEN and SYDVKM. Here the CDR3 reads CASSLRGSPGNTIYF. The CDR3, as DNA: TGTGCCAGCAGTTTAAGGGGCAGCCCTGGAAACACCATATATTTT.

The chain has TRBV5-6 and TRBJ1-5, with D perhaps TRBD1 (6 bases). V lost 5 bases and J 1 base, leaving 16 bases between the germline ends. Germline CDR1 reads SGHDT; CDR2 reads YYEEEE. The CDR3 has 16 residues. Here the CDR3 reads CASSLQTGASNQPQHF. The CDR3 nucleotides read TGTGCCAGCAGTTTACAGACAGGAGCCAGCAATCAGCCCCAGCATTTT.

The J gene is TRBJ2-1, the V gene TRBV7-8; possible D gene TRBD1, 5 bases. With 1 base removed from V and 0 bases from J, the gap between germline ends came to 10 bases. This CDR3 has 16 residues. CDR1 and CDR2 (germline): SGHVS, FQNEAQ. CDR3 residues: CASSLGGYSSYNEQFF. As DNA, the CDR3 is TGTGCCAGCAGCTTAGGGGGCTATAGCTCCTACAATGAGCAGTTCTTC.

This chain uses TRBV18 with TRBJ2-1; 12 bases match TRBD2. The germline V gene encodes CDR1 KGHSH and CDR2 LQKENI. The CDR3 is 16 amino acids. J gave up 6 bases and V 2 bases, and 5 bases lay outside the gene matches. CDR3 in amino acids: CASSPASGGDGNEQFF. Written as DNA, the CDR3 is TGTGCCAGCTCACCAGCTAGCGGGGGGGACGGCAATGAGCAGTTCTTC.

This rearrangement joins TRBV7-7 to TRBJ2-5, with 8 bases lining up with TRBD2. The CDR3 extends over 14 amino acids. V lost 1 base, J lost 6 bases, and 4 bases stayed unmatched. Germline loops: CDR1 SSHAT, CDR2 FNYEAQ (reference sequence). CDR3 region: CASSLEPSGQTQYF. DNA of the CDR3: TGTGCCAGCAGCTTAGAACCTAGCGGGCAGACCCAGTACTTC.

V usage is TRBV7-9 and J usage is TRBJ1-1; TRBD1 agrees at 9 bases. V trimming: 3 bases; J trimming: 5 bases; junction bases outside the gene matches: 4. This CDR3 comprises 14 residues. Germline values: CDR1 SEHNR, CDR2 FQNEAQ (reference sequence). The CDR3 sequence: CASSFSGTGTEAFF. The CDR3 coding sequence is TGTGCCAGCAGCTTTTCCGGGACAGGGACTGAAGCTTTCTTT.